Presented here are 6 T cell receptor beta chains from one specimen sequenced in a study of T cells in Graves' hyperthyroidism and ophthalmopathy. RNA transcripts were the template for amplifying TCR beta CDR3 regions. HTBI primers were employed in a first-round RT-PCR of the TCR CDR3. Using its own MiXCR run on the multiplex PCR reads, TCRdb lists one record per CDR3 protein. The profile shows approximately 200,000 distinct CDR3 sequences, about 18% of them singletons. Sequenced input: blood. These receptor sequences come from a man aged 40-55 years with Graves' hyperthyroidism.

This clonotype appeared a few times. A clone one base away is much larger, so this may be a read error. The chain uses TRBV2 and TRBJ2-3, with 8 bases matching TRBD1. This CDR3 is 16 amino acids long. Trimming removed 3 bases from V and 2 bases from J; junction bases left unmatched: 7. Per germline, CDR1 SNHLY and CDR2 FYNNEI. The DNA for the CDR3 is TGTGCCAGCAGTGAGTTAGGACAGGGATACACAGATACGCAGTATTTT. Translation: CASSELGQGYTDTQYF.

This clonotype was detected many times. This chain uses TRBV2 with TRBJ2-2, with 8 bases fitting TRBD1. Trimming at V came to 6 bases and at J to 3 bases, leaving 6 bases not matched to a gene. The CDR3 has 15 residues. Germline CDR1 is SNHLY and CDR2 is FYNNEI. As DNA, the CDR3 is TGTGCCAGCAGACCTACGACAGGGGACACCGGGGAGCTGTTTTTT. It codes for CASRPTTGDTGELFF.

The chain recombines TRBV30 with TRBJ2-2, with 8 bases identical to TRBD1. Germline-derived CDR1 and CDR2 are GTSNPN and SVGIG (reference sequence). The CDR3 totals 16 residues. V shed 1 base and J 3 bases; nucleotides not matched to a gene: 7. CDR3 sequence reads: CAWSEGTGSHTGELFF. Written as DNA, the CDR3 is TGTGCCTGGAGTGAGGGGACAGGATCGCACACCGGGGAGCTGTTTTTT.

The genes are TRBV2 and TRBJ2-7; unclear D gene. CDR1 is SNHLY, CDR2 FYNNEI, per germline. The CDR3 has 11 amino acids. Trimming stripped 4 bases from V and 6 bases from J, with 7 bases between. The CDR3: CASSALSEQYF. In DNA form, the CDR3 reads TGTGCCAGCAGTGCGTTAAGCGAGCAGTACTTC. Drawing the rest from reference TRBV2 and TRBJ2-7, the complete variable domain is EPEVTQTPSHQVTQMGQEVILRCVPISNHLYFYWYRQILGQKVEFLVSFYNNEISEKSEIFDDQFSVERPDGSNFTLKIRSTKLEDSAMYFCASSALSEQYFGPGTRLTVT.

There are many counts of this clonotype. The CDR3 sequence: CASSSGQGTHEQYF. The DNA of the CDR3 is TGTGCCAGCAGCTCAGGACAGGGCACCCACGAGCAGTACTTC. The chain couples TRBV7-9 to TRBJ2-7; 8 bases fit TRBD1. Unmatched junction bases numbered 7, after V lost 4 bases and J lost 5 bases. Per the germline V gene, CDR1 is SEHNR and CDR2 is FQNEAQ (reference sequence). CDR3 length: 14 amino acids.

This clonotype has a handful of counts. The rearrangement joins TRBV19 to TRBJ1-1; D gene ambiguous. The V gene lost 3 bases and the J gene lost 1 base, with 3 bases spanning the gap. Germline assignment: CDR1 LNHDA and CDR2 SQIVND (reference sequence). The CDR3 totals 12 residues. CDR3 protein: CASSMANTEAFF. The DNA of the CDR3 is TGTGCCAGTAGTATGGCGAACACTGAAGCTTTCTTT.